This T cell receptor beta chain was sequenced during a study of human T cells and chemical hapten exposure. Notes on the study in general: Relative to controls, expanded TCRs formed significantly more large CDR3 similarity clusters.

Sample time point: pre-sensitization, week 0. As for treatment: therapeutic diphenylcyclopropenone sensitization with weekly scalp DPC. Each CDR3 protein gets one entry after TCRdb re-called the RACE reads with MiXCR. Among around 62,000 distinct CDR3 sequences, around 7% were seen once, and the ten largest hold 1.6%. In this sample, this clonotype turned up a few times. Antigen: not known. CDR1 is DFQATT, CDR2 SNEGSKA, per germline (reference sequence). This CDR3 has 14 residues. V was cut by 5 bases and J by 4 bases, with 15 bases left in between. The TCR comes from a woman aged 25 to 39 with alopecia areata. Some clones in this sample may be carry-over from other donors' samples. The sequenced sample was whole blood, obtained in connection with sensitization to the hapten diphenylcyclopropenone (DPC). The gene calls are TRBV20-1 and TRBJ1-5, with a tentative D call TRBD1 (6 bases). CDR3 bases: TGCAGTGCTCGACAGGCCTACCTTAATCAGCCCCAGCATTTT. Its protein product is CSARQAYLNQPQHF.